These T cell receptor beta chains were read from a single sample in a study of T cell repertoires in cytomegalovirus infection. The antigens of these receptors remain unknown. Via MiXCR, TCRdb re-called the reads, giving one row per CDR3 protein. The data contain hundreds of thousands of distinct CDR3 sequences, 30% to 40% of them singletons. The material was cultured CD8+ T cells from PBMCs, obtained from culture after CMV antigen stimulation. These receptors all stem from a human donor in good health (CMV status not recorded). Some clones in this sample may be carry-over from other donors' samples. The CDR3 runs from the conserved cysteine through the conserved F or W. D genes are given only for firm matches. Not every row has a clone size; where given, it reads once, few, many or a size class.

clone_size d_call j_call v_call cdr3_nt cdr3_aa
NA NA TRBJ2-1 TRBV15 TGTGCCACCAGCAGCCCACTCCCCCCATCCGACTTTTACAATGAGCAGTTCTTC CATSSPLPPSDFYNEQFF
NA NA TRBJ2-3 TRBV7-4 TGTGCCAGCAGCTTAGGGGACGACCCAGCAGATACGCAGTATTTT CASSLGDDPADTQYF
NA NA TRBJ2-3 TRBV6-5 TGTGCCAGCAGTCCCGGTGGCGGAGGGGGCCCAGATACGCAGTATTTT CASSPGGGGGPDTQYF
NA NA TRBJ2-2 TRBV12-3/TRBV12-4 TGTGCCAGCAGTCTGGGGGCCTCGGGCACCGGGGAGCTGTTTTTT CASSLGASGTGELFF
few NA TRBJ1-1 TRBV6-6 TGTGCCAGCACTGCCGACAGGAGGAACACTGAAGCTTTCTTT CASTADRRNTEAFF
few NA TRBJ2-1 TRBV5-5 TGTGCCAGCAGCTTGTTCAGGGATTTTTACAATGAGCAGTTCTTC CASSLFRDFYNEQFF
NA NA TRBJ2-5 TRBV12-3/TRBV12-4 TGTGCCAGCAGTCCAACTGTCATGGAGACCCAGTACTTC CASSPTVMETQYF
NA NA TRBJ1-6 TRBV27 TGTGCCAGCAGTCAGTGGGTTTACTCACCCCTCCACTTT CASSQWVYSPLHF
few TRBD1 TRBJ2-2 TRBV19 TGTGCCAGTAGTAGGCCCCGGGACAGGGAGGACACCGGGGAGCTGTTTTTT CASSRPRDREDTGELFF
few NA TRBJ1-1 TRBV5-1 TGCGCCAGCAGCATTAACCCCCGCCCGACCACTGAAGCTTTCTTT CASSINPRPTTEAFF
NA TRBD1 TRBJ1-2 TRBV29-1 TGCAGCGGCGCTCGACAGGGGGCGTCGGGTGGCTACACCTTC CSGARQGASGGYTF
few NA TRBJ2-7 TRBV19 TGTGCCAGTAGTGTGGGGAACGAGCAGTACTTC CASSVGNEQYF
many NA TRBJ1-2 TRBV7-2 TGTGCCAGCAGCTTAGCTATGGGTGTGACAGCTGCAGGTGGCTACACCTTC CASSLAMGVTAAGGYTF
few TRBD2 TRBJ2-5 TRBV4-2 TGTGCCAGCAGCCAAGAAGAGAGTAGCGGGGTCCAAGAGACCCAGTACTTC CASSQEESSGVQETQYF
few NA TRBJ2-7 TRBV6-5 TGTGCCAGCAGTTACACCCGGACCCAGGCCTACGAGCAGTACTTC CASSYTRTQAYEQYF
NA NA TRBJ1-5 TRBV6-2/TRBV6-3 TGTGCCAGCAGTTCCACGGCCCGGGGCAATCAGCCCCAGCATTTT CASSSTARGNQPQHF
NA NA TRBJ1-3 TRBV20-1 TGCAGTGCTCGACCCCCCGTGTTGGGAAACACCATATATTTT CSARPPVLGNTIYF
many NA TRBJ2-5 TRBV7-9 TGTGCCAGCAGCTTAGCGGAATTAGGGCAAGAGACCCAGTACTTC CASSLAELGQETQYF
NA TRBD2 TRBJ2-5 TRBV29-1 TGCAGCGTTGAAGAGGGACTAGCGGGGCTCCAGATAGAGACCCAGTACTTC CSVEEGLAGLQIETQYF
few TRBD1 TRBJ2-1 TRBV9 TGTGCCAGCAGCCCTTTCGGGACAGGGATCTACAATGAGCAGTTCTTC CASSPFGTGIYNEQFF
NA TRBD1 TRBJ1-1 TRBV12-5 TGTGCTAGTGGTTTGACGCAAGCAGGGGGCTTTGAAGCTTTCTTT CASGLTQAGGFEAFF
few NA TRBJ2-1 TRBV11-2 TGTGCCAGCAGCTTAGGAACACTGGGGAATGAGCAGTTCTTC CASSLGTLGNEQFF
NA TRBD1 TRBJ1-1 TRBV10-3 TGTGCCATCAGTGAGGTTACTGACAGGGTAGTCACTGAAGCTTTCTTT CAISEVTDRVVTEAFF
NA NA TRBJ2-5 TRBV7-6 TGTGCCAGCAGCTTAGTACCAGGGGGATTAGCGGGGACCCAAGAGACCCAGTACTTC CASSLVPGGLAGTQETQYF
NA TRBD1 TRBJ2-7 TRBV5-6 TGTGCCAGCAGCCCCCGAGGACAGGGGTACGAGCAGTACTTC CASSPRGQGYEQYF
NA NA TRBJ2-5 TRBV2 TGTGCCAGCAGTGACCCGGGCCACGCGTGGGAGACCCAGTACTTC CASSDPGHAWETQYF
NA TRBD1 TRBJ2-1 TRBV20-1 TGCAGTGCTAGAAGCCCGGGGCAGGGGGCCTACAATGAGCAGTTCTTC CSARSPGQGAYNEQFF
NA NA TRBJ1-1 TRBV19 TGTGCCAGTAGACAGGTCTCCGCTGAAGCTTTCTTT CASRQVSAEAFF
many NA TRBJ2-5 TRBV7-2 TGTGCCAGCAGCTCCCCTACGGTCTTACGGCAAGAGACCCAGTACTTC CASSSPTVLRQETQYF
NA NA TRBJ1-5 TRBV28 TGTGCCGGAACGGATGACCCGTACTTGGGTCAGCCCCAGCATTTT CAGTDDPYLGQPQHF
NA NA TRBJ2-1 TRBV28 TGTGCCAGCAGTTTAAGGAGCCCCCGGGATGAGCAGTTCTTC CASSLRSPRDEQFF
few TRBD2 TRBJ2-3 TRBV5-5 TGTGCCAGCATCGACCGGGGACTAGGACTAGATACGCAGTATTTT CASIDRGLGLDTQYF
NA NA TRBJ2-2 TRBV4-3 TGCGCCAGCAGCCACCTCGGGGTCCAGACAGCACGGGAGCTGTTTTTT CASSHLGVQTARELFF
many NA TRBJ1-1 TRBV7-2 TGTGCCAGCAGCTTAACACGAAAGGTGAACACTGAAGCTTTCTTT CASSLTRKVNTEAFF
NA NA TRBJ1-1 TRBV9 TGTGCCAGCAGCGGTCGGGTGAGTCGGGACACTGAAGCTTTCTTT CASSGRVSRDTEAFF
NA TRBD1 TRBJ2-4 TRBV6-1 TGTGCCAGCAGTTTCCCAGGGGGAAACATTCAGTACTTC CASSFPGGNIQYF
many NA TRBJ1-1 TRBV28 TGTGCCAGCAGCCCGAGGGCAGGGGCTGAAGCTTTCTTT CASSPRAGAEAFF
few NA TRBJ1-5 TRBV6-5 TGTGCCAGCAGCCCCATTGGGGGATACAATCAGCCCCAGCATTTT CASSPIGGYNQPQHF
NA NA TRBJ1-6 TRBV4-2 TGTGCCAGCAGCCAAGATGTGGGGGGAGCTTATAATTCACCCCTCCACTTT CASSQDVGGAYNSPLHF
few NA TRBJ1-1 TRBV7-9 TGTGCCAGCAGCCCTATTAGCCGGCAGAGAAACACTGAAGCTTTCTTT CASSPISRQRNTEAFF
NA NA TRBJ2-5 TRBV24-1 TGTGCCACCAGTGATTCCGGGACGGTCAGGACCCAGTACTTC CATSDSGTVRTQYF
NA TRBD1 TRBJ2-1 TRBV6-2/TRBV6-3 TGTGCCAGCAAGCGACAGGGCTTTGAGCAGTTCTTC CASKRQGFEQFF
many NA TRBJ2-3 TRBV7-2 TGTGCCAGCAGCTTAGAGAGGTGGTACACAGATACGCAGTATTTT CASSLERWYTDTQYF
few TRBD1 TRBJ1-5 TRBV27 TGTGCCAGCAGTTTATGGACAGGGAGCCGTTATAGCAATCAGCCCCAGCATTTT CASSLWTGSRYSNQPQHF
many TRBD1 TRBJ1-1 TRBV11-1 TGTGCCAGCAGTGACAGGGATGGAGCTTTCTTT CASSDRDGAFF
few NA TRBJ1-2 TRBV4-1 TGCGCCAGCAGCCAAGATTGGTCAAGGGGCTATGGCTACACCTTC CASSQDWSRGYGYTF
few NA TRBJ1-1 TRBV27 TGTGCCAGCAGCTCCGGTCCAGCTGAAGCTTTCTTT CASSSGPAEAFF
few NA TRBJ1-2 TRBV6-5 TGTGCCAGCAGTTACTCCCCCTTCACCTTC CASSYSPFTF
NA TRBD1 TRBJ1-6 TRBV13 TGTGCCAGCAGCTTAGGACAGGGGGCCAATTCACCCCTCCACTTT CASSLGQGANSPLHF
NA NA TRBJ2-3 TRBV5-6 TGTGCCAGCAGCTACAGGGTAACTAGCACAGATACGCAGTATTTT CASSYRVTSTDTQYF
many TRBD1 TRBJ1-1 TRBV7-2 TGTGCCAGCAGCACACACGGCGGGACAGGTAACCTGAACACTGAAGCTTTCTTT CASSTHGGTGNLNTEAFF
few TRBD1 TRBJ2-4 TRBV4-1 TGCGCCAGCAGCTCCCCGGACAGGGCACAGTACTTC CASSSPDRAQYF
few NA TRBJ1-1 TRBV19 TGTGCCAGTAGTATTTGGGGGAACACTGAAGCTTTCTTT CASSIWGNTEAFF